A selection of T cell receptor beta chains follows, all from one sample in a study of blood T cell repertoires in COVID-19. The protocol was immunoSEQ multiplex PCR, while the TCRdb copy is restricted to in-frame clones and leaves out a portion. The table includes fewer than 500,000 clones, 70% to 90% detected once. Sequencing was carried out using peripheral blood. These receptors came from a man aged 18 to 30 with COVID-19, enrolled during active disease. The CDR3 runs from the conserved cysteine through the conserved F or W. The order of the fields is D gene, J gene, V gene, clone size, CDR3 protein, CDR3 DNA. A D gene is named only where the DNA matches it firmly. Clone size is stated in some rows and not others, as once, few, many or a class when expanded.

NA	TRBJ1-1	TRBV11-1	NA	CASSFSSGNTEAFF	TGTGCCAGCAGCTTCTCTAGCGGGAACACTGAAGCTTTCTTT
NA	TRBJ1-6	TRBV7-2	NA	CASILTTVNSPLHF	TGTGCCAGCATTCTTACGACAGTAAATTCACCCCTCCACTTT
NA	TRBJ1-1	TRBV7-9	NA	CASSGRVNTEAFF	TGTGCCAGCAGCGGGAGGGTGAACACTGAAGCTTTCTTT
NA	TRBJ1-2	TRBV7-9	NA	CASSLLGRRSYGYTF	TGTGCCAGCAGCTTATTAGGGAGAAGGTCCTATGGCTACACCTTC
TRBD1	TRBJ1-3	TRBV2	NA	CASRGTGGNTIYF	TGTGCCAGCAGGGGGACAGGAGGAAACACCATATATTTT
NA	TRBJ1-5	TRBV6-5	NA	CASSYGGESNQPQHF	TGTGCCAGCAGTTATGGAGGGGAAAGCAATCAGCCCCAGCATTTT
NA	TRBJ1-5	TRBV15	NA	CATSRDWAVNQPQHF	TGTGCCACCAGCAGAGATTGGGCTGTCAATCAGCCCCAGCATTTT
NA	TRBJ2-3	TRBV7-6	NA	CASSLFVVGTDTQYF	TGTGCCAGCAGCTTATTCGTAGTCGGGACAGATACGCAGTATTTT
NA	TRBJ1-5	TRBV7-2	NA	CASSTRQDSPQHF	TGTGCCAGCAGCACCCGACAGGACTCGCCCCAGCATTTT
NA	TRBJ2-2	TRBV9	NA	CASSPRQVNTGELFF	TGTGCCAGCAGCCCCAGACAGGTTAACACCGGGGAGCTGTTTTTT
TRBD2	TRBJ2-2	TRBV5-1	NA	CASSPGTSGGYTGELFF	TGCGCCAGCAGCCCGGGGACTAGCGGGGGATACACCGGGGAGCTGTTTTTT
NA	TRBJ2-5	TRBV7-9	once	CASSLVGAETQYF	TGTGCCAGCAGCTTAGTTGGGGCGGAGACCCAGTACTTC
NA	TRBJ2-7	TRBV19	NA	CASSIVYRSTYEQYF	TGTGCCAGTAGTATTGTCTACAGGAGCACCTACGAGCAGTACTTC
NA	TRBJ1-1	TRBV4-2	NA	CASSQVGGYYTEAFF	TGTGCCAGCAGCCAAGTGGGGGGGTACTACACTGAAGCTTTCTTT
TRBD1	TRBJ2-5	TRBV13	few	CASSSRGKTEETQYF	TGTGCCAGCAGCAGCAGGGGGAAGACCGAAGAGACCCAGTACTTC
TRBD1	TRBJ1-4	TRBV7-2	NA	CASSDRDSYEKLFF	TGTGCCAGCAGCGACCGGGACAGCTATGAAAAACTGTTTTTT
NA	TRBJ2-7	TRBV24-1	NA	CATSDLGLTSGQYF	TGTGCCACCAGTGATTTAGGGCTAACTAGTGGGCAGTACTTC
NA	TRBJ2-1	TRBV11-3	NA	CASSLGVSRANEQFF	TGTGCCAGCAGCTTAGGGGTATCGAGGGCCAATGAGCAGTTCTTC
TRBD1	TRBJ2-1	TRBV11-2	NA	CASSTWDRGEDEQFF	TGTGCCAGCAGCACCTGGGACAGGGGAGAGGATGAGCAGTTCTTC
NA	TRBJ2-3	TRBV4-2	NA	CASSQDVLAFTDTQYF	TGTGCCAGCAGCCAAGATGTATTAGCCTTCACAGATACGCAGTATTTT
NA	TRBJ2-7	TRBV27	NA	CASSSISTYEQYF	TGTGCCAGCAGTTCCATTTCCACCTACGAGCAGTACTTC
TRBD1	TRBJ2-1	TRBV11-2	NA	CASSIRTGQLYNEQFF	TGTGCCAGCAGCATTCGTACGGGACAGCTCTACAATGAGCAGTTCTTC